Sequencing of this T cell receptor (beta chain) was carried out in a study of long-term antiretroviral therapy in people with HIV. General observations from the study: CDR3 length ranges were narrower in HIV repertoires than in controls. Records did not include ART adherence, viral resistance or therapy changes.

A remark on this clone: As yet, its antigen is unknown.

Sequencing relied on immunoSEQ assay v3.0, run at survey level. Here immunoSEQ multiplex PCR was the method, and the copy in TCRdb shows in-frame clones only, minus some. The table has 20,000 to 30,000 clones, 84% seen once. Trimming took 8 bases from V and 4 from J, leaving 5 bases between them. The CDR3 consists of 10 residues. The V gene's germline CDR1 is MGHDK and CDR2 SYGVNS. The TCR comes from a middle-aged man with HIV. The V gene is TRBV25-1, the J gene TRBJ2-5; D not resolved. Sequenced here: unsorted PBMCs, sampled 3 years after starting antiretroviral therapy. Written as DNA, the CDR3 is TGTGCCAGCTCCCTAGAGACCCAGTACTTC. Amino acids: CASSLETQYF.